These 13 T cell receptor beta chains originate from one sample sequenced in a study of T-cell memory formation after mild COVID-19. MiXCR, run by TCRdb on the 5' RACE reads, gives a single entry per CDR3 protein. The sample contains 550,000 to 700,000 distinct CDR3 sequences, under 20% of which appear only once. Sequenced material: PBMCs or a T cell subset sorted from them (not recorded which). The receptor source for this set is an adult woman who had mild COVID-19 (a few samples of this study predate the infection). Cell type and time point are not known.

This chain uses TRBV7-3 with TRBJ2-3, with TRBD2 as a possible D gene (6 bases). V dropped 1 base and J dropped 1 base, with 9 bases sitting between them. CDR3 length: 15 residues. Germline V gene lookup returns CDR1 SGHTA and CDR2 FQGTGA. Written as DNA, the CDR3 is TGTGCCAGCAGCTTAATGGGACTGGGCACAGATACGCAGTATTTT. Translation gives CASSLMGLGTDTQYF.

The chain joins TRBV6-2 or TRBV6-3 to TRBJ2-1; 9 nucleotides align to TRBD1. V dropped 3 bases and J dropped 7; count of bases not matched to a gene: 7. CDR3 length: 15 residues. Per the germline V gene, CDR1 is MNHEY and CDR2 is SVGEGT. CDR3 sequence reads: CASSYYGTGLNEQFF. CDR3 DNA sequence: TGTGCCAGCAGTTATTACGGGACAGGGCTAAATGAGCAGTTCTTC.

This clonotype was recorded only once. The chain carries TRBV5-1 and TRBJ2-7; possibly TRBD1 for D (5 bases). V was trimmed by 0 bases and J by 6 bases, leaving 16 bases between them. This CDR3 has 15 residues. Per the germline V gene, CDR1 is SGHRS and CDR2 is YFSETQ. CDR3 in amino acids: CASSLVPDSRAEQYF. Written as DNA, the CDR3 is TGCGCCAGCAGCTTGGTCCCCGACAGCCGGGCCGAGCAGTACTTC.

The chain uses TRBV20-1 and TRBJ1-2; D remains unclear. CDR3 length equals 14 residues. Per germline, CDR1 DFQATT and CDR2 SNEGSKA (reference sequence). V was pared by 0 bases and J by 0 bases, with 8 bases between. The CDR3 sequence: CSARDRMTNYGYTF. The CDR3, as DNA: TGCAGTGCTAGAGATCGCATGACTAACTATGGCTACACCTTC.

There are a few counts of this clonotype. The CDR3, as DNA: TGTGCCAGCAGGCAAGTCCCCCGAGCGGAGGTTAGCACAGATACGCAGTATTTT. Translated: CASRQVPRAEVSTDTQYF. The chain joins TRBV7-9 to TRBJ2-3, with a possible D match to TRBD2 (5 bases). The V gene lost 6 bases and the J gene lost 0 bases, with 22 bases spanning the gap. This CDR3 is 18 amino acids long. From germline, CDR1 is SEHNR and CDR2 FQNEAQ (reference sequence). The variable domain in full, with the rest retrieved from reference TRBV7-9 and TRBJ2-3, is DTGVSQNPRHKITKRGQNVTFRCDPISEHNRLYWYRQTLGQGPEFLTYFQNEAQLEKSRLLSDRFSAERPKGSFSTLEIQRTEQGDSAMYLCASRQVPRAEVSTDTQYFGPGTRLTVL.

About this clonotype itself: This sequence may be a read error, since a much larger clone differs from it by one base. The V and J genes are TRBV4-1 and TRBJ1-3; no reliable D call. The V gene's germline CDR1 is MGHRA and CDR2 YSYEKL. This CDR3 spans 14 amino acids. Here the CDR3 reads CASSQEGSGNIIYF. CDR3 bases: TGCGCCAGCAGCCAAGAAGGGAGTGGAAACATCATATATTTT.

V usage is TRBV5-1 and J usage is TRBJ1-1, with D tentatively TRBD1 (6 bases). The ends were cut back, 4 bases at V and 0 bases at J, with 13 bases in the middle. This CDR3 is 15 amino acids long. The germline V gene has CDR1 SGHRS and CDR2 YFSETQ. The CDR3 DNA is TGCGCCAGCAGCCGGGGGGGGCAGCTGAACACTGAAGCTTTCTTT. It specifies CASSRGGQLNTEAFF.

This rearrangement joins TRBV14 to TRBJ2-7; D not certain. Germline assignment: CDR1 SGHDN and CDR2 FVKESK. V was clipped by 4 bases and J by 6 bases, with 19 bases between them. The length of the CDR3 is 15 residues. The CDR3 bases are TGTGCCAGCAGCCCAAGACATTCGGTTGGATTCGAGCAGTACTTC. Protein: CASSPRHSVGFEQYF.

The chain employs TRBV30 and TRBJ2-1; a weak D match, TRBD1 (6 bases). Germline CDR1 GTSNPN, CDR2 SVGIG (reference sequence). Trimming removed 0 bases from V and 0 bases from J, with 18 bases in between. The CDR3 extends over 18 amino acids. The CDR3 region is CAWSVQGPGVGSYNEQFF. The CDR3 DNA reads TGTGCCTGGAGTGTACAGGGCCCCGGGGTGGGCTCCTACAATGAGCAGTTCTTC.

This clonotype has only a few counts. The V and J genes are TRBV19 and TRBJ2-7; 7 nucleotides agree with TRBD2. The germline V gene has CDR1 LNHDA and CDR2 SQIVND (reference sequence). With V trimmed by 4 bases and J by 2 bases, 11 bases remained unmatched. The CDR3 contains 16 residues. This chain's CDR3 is CASSKITGRQTYEQYF. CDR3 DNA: TGTGCCAGTAGTAAAATAACCGGGAGGCAGACCTACGAGCAGTACTTC. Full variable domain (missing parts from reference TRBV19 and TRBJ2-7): DGGITQSPKYLFRKEGQNVTLSCEQNLNHDAMYWYRQDPGQGLRLIYYSQIVNDFQKGDIAEGYSVSREKKESFPLTVTSAQKNPTAFYLCASSKITGRQTYEQYFGPGTRLTVT.

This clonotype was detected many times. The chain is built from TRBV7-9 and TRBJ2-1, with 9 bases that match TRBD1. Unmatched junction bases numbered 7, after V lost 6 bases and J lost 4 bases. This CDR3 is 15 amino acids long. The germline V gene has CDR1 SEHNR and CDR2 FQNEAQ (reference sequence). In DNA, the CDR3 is TGTGCCAGCAGTTCAGTCGGACAGGGGTACAATGAGCAGTTCTTC. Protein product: CASSSVGQGYNEQFF. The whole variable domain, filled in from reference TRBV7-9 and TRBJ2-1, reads DTGVSQNPRHKITKRGQNVTFRCDPISEHNRLYWYRQTLGQGPEFLTYFQNEAQLEKSRLLSDRFSAERPKGSFSTLEIQRTEQGDSAMYLCASSSVGQGYNEQFFGPGTRLTVL.

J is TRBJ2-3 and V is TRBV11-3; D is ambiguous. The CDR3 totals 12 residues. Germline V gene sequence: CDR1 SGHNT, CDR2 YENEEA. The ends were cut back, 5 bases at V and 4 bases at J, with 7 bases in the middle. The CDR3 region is CASSGRSDTQYF. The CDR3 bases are TGTGCCAGCAGCGGCAGGTCAGATACGCAGTATTTT. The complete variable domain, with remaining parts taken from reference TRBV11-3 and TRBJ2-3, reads EAGVVQSPRYKIIEKKQPVAFWCNPISGHNTLYWYLQNLGQGPELLIRYENEEAVDDSQLPKDRFSAERLKGVDSTLKIQPAELGDSAVYLCASSGRSDTQYFGPGTRLTVL.

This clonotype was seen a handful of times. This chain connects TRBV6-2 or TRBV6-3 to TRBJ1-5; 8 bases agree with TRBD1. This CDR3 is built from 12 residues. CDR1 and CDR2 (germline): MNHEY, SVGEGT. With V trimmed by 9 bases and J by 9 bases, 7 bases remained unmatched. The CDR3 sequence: CASSDRVGPQHF. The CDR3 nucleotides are TGTGCCAGTTCGGACAGGGTAGGGCCCCAGCATTTT.